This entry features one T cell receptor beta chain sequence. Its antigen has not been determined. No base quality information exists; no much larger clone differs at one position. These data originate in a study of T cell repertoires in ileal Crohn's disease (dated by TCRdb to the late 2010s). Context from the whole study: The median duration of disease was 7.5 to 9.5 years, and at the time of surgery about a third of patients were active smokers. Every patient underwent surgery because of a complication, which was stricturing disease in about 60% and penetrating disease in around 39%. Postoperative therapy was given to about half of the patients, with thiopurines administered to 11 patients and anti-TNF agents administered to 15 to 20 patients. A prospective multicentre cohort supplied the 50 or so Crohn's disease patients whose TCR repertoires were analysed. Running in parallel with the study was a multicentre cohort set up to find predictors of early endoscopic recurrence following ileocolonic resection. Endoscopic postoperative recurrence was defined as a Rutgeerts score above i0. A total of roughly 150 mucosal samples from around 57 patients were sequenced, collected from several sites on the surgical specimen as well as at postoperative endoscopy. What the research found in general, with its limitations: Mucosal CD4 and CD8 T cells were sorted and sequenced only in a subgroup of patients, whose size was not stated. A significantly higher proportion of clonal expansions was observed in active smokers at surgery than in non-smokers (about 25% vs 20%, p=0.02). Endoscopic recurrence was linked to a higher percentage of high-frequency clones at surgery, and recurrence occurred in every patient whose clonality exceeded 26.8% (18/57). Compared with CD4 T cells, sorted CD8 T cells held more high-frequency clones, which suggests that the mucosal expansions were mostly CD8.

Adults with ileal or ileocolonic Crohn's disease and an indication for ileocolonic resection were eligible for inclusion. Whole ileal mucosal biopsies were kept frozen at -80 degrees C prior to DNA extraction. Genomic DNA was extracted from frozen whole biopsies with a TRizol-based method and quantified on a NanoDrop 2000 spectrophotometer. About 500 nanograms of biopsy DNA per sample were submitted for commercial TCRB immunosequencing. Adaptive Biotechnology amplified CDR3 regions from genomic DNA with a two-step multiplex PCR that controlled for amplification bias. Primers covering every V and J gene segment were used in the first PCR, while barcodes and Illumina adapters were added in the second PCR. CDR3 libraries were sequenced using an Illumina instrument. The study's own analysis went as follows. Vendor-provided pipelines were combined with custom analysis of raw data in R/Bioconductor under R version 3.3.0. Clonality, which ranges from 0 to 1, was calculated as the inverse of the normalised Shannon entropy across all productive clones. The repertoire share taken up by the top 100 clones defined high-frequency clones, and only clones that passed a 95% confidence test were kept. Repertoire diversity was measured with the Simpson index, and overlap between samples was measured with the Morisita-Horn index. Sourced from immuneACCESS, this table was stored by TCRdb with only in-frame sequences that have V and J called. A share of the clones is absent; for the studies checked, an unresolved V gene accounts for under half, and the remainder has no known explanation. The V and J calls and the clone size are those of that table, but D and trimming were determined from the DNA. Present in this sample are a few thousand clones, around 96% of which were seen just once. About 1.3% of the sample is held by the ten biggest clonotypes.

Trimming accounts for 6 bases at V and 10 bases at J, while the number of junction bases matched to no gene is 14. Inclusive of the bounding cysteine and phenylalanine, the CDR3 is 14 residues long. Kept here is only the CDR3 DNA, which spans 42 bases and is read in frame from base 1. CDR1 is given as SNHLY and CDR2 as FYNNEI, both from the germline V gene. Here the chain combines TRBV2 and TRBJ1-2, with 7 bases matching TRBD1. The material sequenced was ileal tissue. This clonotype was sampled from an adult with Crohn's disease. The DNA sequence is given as TGTGCCAGCAGAACGACAGGGCCTTCTTCCGCCTACACCTTC. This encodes CASRTTGPSSAYTF.